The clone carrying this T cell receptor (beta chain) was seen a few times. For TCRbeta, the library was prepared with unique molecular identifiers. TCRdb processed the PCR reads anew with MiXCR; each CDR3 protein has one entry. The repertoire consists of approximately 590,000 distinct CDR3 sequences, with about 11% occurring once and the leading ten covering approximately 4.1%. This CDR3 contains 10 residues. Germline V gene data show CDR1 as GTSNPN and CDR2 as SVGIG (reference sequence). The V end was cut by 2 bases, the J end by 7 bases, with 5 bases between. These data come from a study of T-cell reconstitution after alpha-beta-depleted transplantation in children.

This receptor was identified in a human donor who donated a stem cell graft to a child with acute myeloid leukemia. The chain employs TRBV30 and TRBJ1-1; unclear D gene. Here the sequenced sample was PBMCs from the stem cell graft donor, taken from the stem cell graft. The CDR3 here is CAWSSNEAFF. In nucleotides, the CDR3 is TGTGCCTGGAGTTCCAATGAAGCTTTCTTT.